This is a list of T cell receptor beta chains from one sample in a study of sequential checkpoint blockade in melanoma. Some clones are missing from TCRdb's copy, which holds only in-frame ones; the method was immunoSEQ multiplex PCR. The sample lists roughly 36,000 clones, 32% occurring once. Sequencing was performed on tumor tissue (inferred from file names), taken from a patient given nivolumab and ipilimumab in sequence. Receptors originate from a human donor with melanoma. Each CDR3 is given with its conserved first and last residue. The D gene is left open where the match is weak. Part of the rows lack a size; the others show once, few, many or a class for expanded clones.

j_call,clone_size,v_call,d_call,cdr3_nt,cdr3_aa
TRBJ2-3,few,TRBV30,.,TGTGCCTGGACCCCCAGCGGAGCCTCTAGCACAGATACGCAGTATTTT,CAWTPSGASSTDTQYF
TRBJ2-1,few,TRBV28,.,TGTGCCAGCAGTTTAGGGCAGGGTTCCTACAATGAGCAGTTCTTC,CASSLGQGSYNEQFF
TRBJ1-6,.,TRBV11-3,TRBD1,TGTGCCAGCAGCTTGACAGGGATTTCCTATAATTCACCCCTCCACTTT,CASSLTGISYNSPLHF
TRBJ2-1,many,TRBV6-8,.,TGTGCCAGCAGTCCACTGGGCGATGAGCAGTTCTTC,CASSPLGDEQFF
TRBJ1-1,.,TRBV14,.,TGTGCCAGCAGCCACAGACAGTCGCTGAACACTGAAGCTTTCTTT,CASSHRQSLNTEAFF
TRBJ2-1,.,TRBV11-3,.,TGTGCCAGCAGCCCACCCGGCAGGGCCCCCTACAATGAGCAGTTCTTC,CASSPPGRAPYNEQFF
TRBJ1-3,few,TRBV6-8,.,TGTGCCAGCACAGCGGAGGGGAAGAACACCATATATTTT,CASTAEGKNTIYF
TRBJ2-2,.,TRBV28,.,TGTGCCAGCAGTTTCATCATTAGTGGCGTCAGCCGAACCGGGGAGCTGTTTTTT,CASSFIISGVSRTGELFF
TRBJ1-6,few,TRBV19,.,TGTGCCAGTAGGGGCAGTAATAATTCACCCCTCCACTTT,CASRGSNNSPLHF
TRBJ2-7,.,TRBV11-3,.,TGTGCCAGCAGCCCCCACCGGGAAAGCTCCTACGAGCAGTACTTC,CASSPHRESSYEQYF
TRBJ1-2,.,TRBV19,TRBD1,TGTGCCAGTAGTATGGACAGGGTATCACGGGGCTACACCTTC,CASSMDRVSRGYTF
TRBJ2-1,few,TRBV5-1,TRBD2,TGCGCCAGCAGCTTGGGACTAGCGGGAGCCTACAATGAGCAGTTCTTC,CASSLGLAGAYNEQFF
TRBJ2-2,.,TRBV12-2,.,TGTGCCAGTAAGCCCCGGGGTCTCTTTAACACCGGGGAGCTGTTTTTT,CASKPRGLFNTGELFF